This is a list of T cell receptor beta chains from one sample in a study of cytomegalovirus exposure and HLA in healthy donors. Some clones are missing from TCRdb's copy, which holds only in-frame ones; the method was immunoSEQ multiplex PCR. The table shows about 160,000 clones, with approximately 80% occurring only once. Sequencing was performed on PBMCs. Every receptor here comes from a boy between 2 and 15 years old in good health and CMV-seronegative. CDR3s include the opening cysteine and the closing phenylalanine or tryptophan. The D gene is left open where the match is weak.

TRBV28	TRBJ1-6	TRBD1	CASSLTRGQGGGNSPLHF
TRBV19	TRBJ2-1	TRBD2	CASSPRTSGKNNEQFF
TRBV2	TRBJ1-3	TRBD1	CASSDSRQGAGNTIYF
TRBV20-1	TRBJ2-7	.	CSARVEEEQYF
TRBV5-1	TRBJ2-1	.	CASSLTDYYNEQFF
TRBV5-4	TRBJ2-2	.	CASRFSGSLRGELFF
TRBV5-1	TRBJ2-1	.	CASSSDKGVSYNEQFF
TRBV7-9	TRBJ1-3	.	CASSLAQDISGNTIYF
TRBV5-5	TRBJ2-1	TRBD2	CASSIENSGSGRFF
TRBV19	TRBJ2-1	.	CASGGNNEQFF
TRBV11-2	TRBJ1-4	.	CASSLADEKLFF
TRBV4-2	TRBJ2-2	.	CASSQVASENTGELFF
TRBV7-9	TRBJ1-1	.	CASHSTTSGVNTEAFF
TRBV29-1	TRBJ2-1	TRBD2	CSERGGSYNEQFF
TRBV5-4	TRBJ1-4	TRBD1	CASSPGQSKEKLFF
TRBV2	TRBJ1-3	TRBD1	CASLTGRGNTIYF
TRBV10-3	TRBJ2-1	.	CATSTTYNEQFF
TRBV29-1	TRBJ1-1	.	CSVEPLLMNTEAFF
TRBV19	TRBJ2-1	.	CASSIDPGVEQFF
TRBV29-1	TRBJ2-7	TRBD2	CSVEASGSFEQYF
TRBV4-1	TRBJ1-2	TRBD1	CASSQGARDRGSRGYTF
TRBV2	TRBJ1-5	.	CASSEGGQFRDSNQPQHF
TRBV6-1	TRBJ1-5	TRBD1	CASRAGQGLYQPQHF
TRBV7-9	TRBJ1-1	.	CASSLRQENTEAFF
TRBV6-1	TRBJ1-5	.	CASRDILTQPQHF
TRBV9	TRBJ2-1	TRBD1	CASSVDPLDRGISANEQFF
TRBV6-5	TRBJ2-1	.	CASGDSRVEQFF
TRBV4-2	TRBJ1-6	.	CASSQAEVTPLHF
TRBV5-6	TRBJ2-3	.	CASSLAGELARTDTQYF
TRBV7-7	TRBJ2-5	.	CASSLEGGGGETQYF
TRBV9	TRBJ2-5	TRBD2	CASSPGTSGSETQYF
TRBV2	TRBJ1-5	.	CASSYGQTYQPQHF
TRBV9	TRBJ2-3	TRBD2	CASSFSGSTDTQYF
TRBV7-9	TRBJ2-3	.	CASSSAGGPTDTQYF
TRBV19	TRBJ1-5	TRBD1	CASLRTGAHQPQHF
TRBV5-6	TRBJ1-1	.	CASSLPRENTEAFF
TRBV5-6	TRBJ2-7	.	CASSLPGYYEQYF
TRBV27	TRBJ2-5	TRBD1	CASSLDRGGQTQYF
TRBV6-6	TRBJ2-3	.	CASSYSPGSTDTQYF
TRBV6-1	TRBJ2-5	TRBD2	CASSDVLAGEETQYF
TRBV29-1	TRBJ2-1	TRBD2	CSVEDVQRGAHNEQFF
TRBV23-1	TRBJ2-5	.	CASSHPRGCQETQYF
TRBV29-1	TRBJ1-2	TRBD1	CSIPGTGPNYGYTF
TRBV4-3	TRBJ2-2	TRBD2	CASSQGLQKGLAGPNTGELFF
TRBV6-5	TRBJ2-2	.	CASSPREATGELFF
TRBV20-1	TRBJ2-5	TRBD2	CSAPGGETQYF
TRBV13	TRBJ2-1	TRBD2	CASSPSGTTYNEQFF
TRBV14	TRBJ2-2	.	CASSQDWPGETGELFF
TRBV6-6	TRBJ1-2	.	CASSSNYGYTF